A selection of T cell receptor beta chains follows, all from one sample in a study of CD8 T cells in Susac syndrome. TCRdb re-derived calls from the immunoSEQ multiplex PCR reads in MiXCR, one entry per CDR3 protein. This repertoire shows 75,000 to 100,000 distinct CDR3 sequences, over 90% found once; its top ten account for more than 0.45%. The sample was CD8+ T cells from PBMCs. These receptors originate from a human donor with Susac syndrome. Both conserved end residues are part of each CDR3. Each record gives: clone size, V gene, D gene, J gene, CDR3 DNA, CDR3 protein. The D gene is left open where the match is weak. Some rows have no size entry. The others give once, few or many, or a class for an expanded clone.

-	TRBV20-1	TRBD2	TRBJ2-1	TGCAGTGCTAGTCGGCCGGGAGGTGGACATAATGAGCAGTTCTTC	CSASRPGGGHNEQFF
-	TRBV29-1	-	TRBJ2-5	TGCAGCGTTGAAGATTTTAATCCCGTCGGGGAGAGGACCCAGTACTTC	CSVEDFNPVGERTQYF
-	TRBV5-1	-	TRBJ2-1	TGCGCCAGCAGCTTGGGACTAGGAGAGGATGAGCAGTTCTTC	CASSLGLGEDEQFF
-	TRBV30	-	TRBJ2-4	TGTGCCTGGAGTGCTGGATGGAACATTCAGTACTTC	CAWSAGWNIQYF
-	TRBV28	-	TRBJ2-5	TGTGCCAGCAGTCCCCCGCCTGGGGGGTACCAAGAGACCCAGTACTTC	CASSPPPGGYQETQYF
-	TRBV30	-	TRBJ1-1	TGTGCCTGGAATCTAGGGGGGCTGGTCACTGAAGCTTTCTTT	CAWNLGGLVTEAFF
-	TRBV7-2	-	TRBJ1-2	TGTGCCAGCAGCTTAGTCAGCTATGGCTACACCTTC	CASSLVSYGYTF
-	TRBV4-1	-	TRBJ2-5	TGCGCCAGCAGCCGGACGGAACAAGAGACCCAGTACTTC	CASSRTEQETQYF
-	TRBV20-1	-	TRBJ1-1	TGCAGTGCTAGCCCCAGGATGAACACTGAAGCTTTCTTT	CSASPRMNTEAFF
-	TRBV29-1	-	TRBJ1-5	TGCAGCGTTGTTCTCCCACCCGCCAGGGGCAATCAGCCCCAGCATTTT	CSVVLPPARGNQPQHF
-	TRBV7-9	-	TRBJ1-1	TGTGCCAGCAGCCACGTAACCCCGGGAACTGAAGCTTTCTTT	CASSHVTPGTEAFF
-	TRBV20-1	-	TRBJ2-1	TGCAGTGCTACCCCCCTAGCGACCTCCTACAATGAGCAGTTCTTC	CSATPLATSYNEQFF
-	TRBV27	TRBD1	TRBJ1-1	TGTGCCAGCAGTTCTACAGGGGGAAGGTTTGCTGAAGCTTTCTTT	CASSSTGGRFAEAFF
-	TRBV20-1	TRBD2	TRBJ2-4	TGCAGTGCTAGAGATCTAGCGGGAAACATTCAGTACTTC	CSARDLAGNIQYF
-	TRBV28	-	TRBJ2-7	TGTGCCAGCAGTTTTCGGGCAGGGCTCCACGAGCAGTACTTC	CASSFRAGLHEQYF
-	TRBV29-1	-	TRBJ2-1	TGCAGCCCCATAGGAGCCGTAAACAATGAGCAGTTCTTC	CSPIGAVNNEQFF
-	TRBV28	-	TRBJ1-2	TGTGCCAGCAGTTCCCGTGGGGATGCCCCAGAAGCTAACTATGGCTACACCTTC	CASSSRGDAPEANYGYTF
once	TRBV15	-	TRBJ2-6	TGTGCCACCAGCAGTGGGGATGATGGGGCCAACGTCCTGACTTTC	CATSSGDDGANVLTF
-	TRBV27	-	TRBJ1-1	TGTGCCAGCAGGGGAGGAGTGAACACTGAAGCTTTCTTT	CASRGGVNTEAFF
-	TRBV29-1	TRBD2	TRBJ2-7	TGCAGCGTCGCCTCCCGGACTAGCGACTCCTACGAGCAGTACTTC	CSVASRTSDSYEQYF
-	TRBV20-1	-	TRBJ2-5	TGCAGTGCTAGAGATCCTGGCCGGGCAGCGCAAGAGACCCAGTACTTC	CSARDPGRAAQETQYF
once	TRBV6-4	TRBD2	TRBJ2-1	TGTGCCAGCCAGCCCGCAGCGGGAGGGCCCAATGAGCAGTTCTTC	CASQPAAGGPNEQFF
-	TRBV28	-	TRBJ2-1	TGTGCCAGCAGTTTAAATCTGGGGGGACTCTACAATGAGCAGTTCTTC	CASSLNLGGLYNEQFF
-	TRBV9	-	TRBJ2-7	TGTGCCAGCAGCGTAGATGGGACCACCTCCTACGAGCAGTACTTC	CASSVDGTTSYEQYF
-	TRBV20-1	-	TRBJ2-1	TGCAGTGCGGACCTCAATGAGCAGTTCTTC	CSADLNEQFF
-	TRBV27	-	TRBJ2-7	TGTGCCAGCAGTTTAAACGGGGGTCCTCCTTCCCACGAGCAGTACTTC	CASSLNGGPPSHEQYF
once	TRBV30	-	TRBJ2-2	TGTGCCTGGAGACCTATCACCGGGGAGCTGTTTTTT	CAWRPITGELFF
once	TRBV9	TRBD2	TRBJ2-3	TGTGCCAGCAGCGCCGGACTAGCGGGCTTCACAGATACGCAGTATTTT	CASSAGLAGFTDTQYF
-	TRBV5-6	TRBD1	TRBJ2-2	TGTGCCAGCAGCCCCCAGGGGGCCGGGGAGCTTTTTTTT	CASSPQGAGELFF
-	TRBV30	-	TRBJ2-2	TGTGCCTGGAGTCTTACCCGGGGCACAGGGAACACCGGGGAGCTGTTTTTT	CAWSLTRGTGNTGELFF
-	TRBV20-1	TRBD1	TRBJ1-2	TGCAGTGCTTGGGCAGGGGGCGCGGACTATGGCTACACCTTC	CSAWAGGADYGYTF
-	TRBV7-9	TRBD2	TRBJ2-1	TGTGCCAGCAGCTTAGAGCTAGCGGGATCCCCCCAGCAGTTCTTC	CASSLELAGSPQQFF
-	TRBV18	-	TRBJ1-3	TGTGCCAGCTCACCAATAGCCAACTCTGGAAACACCATATATTTT	CASSPIANSGNTIYF
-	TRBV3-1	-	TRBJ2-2	TGTGCCAGCAGCCAAGATAAGGACACTTCGGCGAACACCGGGGAGCTGTTTTTT	CASSQDKDTSANTGELFF
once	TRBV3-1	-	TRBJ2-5	TGTGCCAGCAGCCATCAATGGGGTTCGCTAGAGACCCAGTACTTC	CASSHQWGSLETQYF
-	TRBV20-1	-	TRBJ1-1	TGCAGTGCTAGAGCAGGGACCGCTGAAGCTTTCTTT	CSARAGTAEAFF
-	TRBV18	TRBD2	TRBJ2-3	TGTGCCAGCTCACCGGGACTAGCGGGAGAAGCAGATACGCAGTATTTT	CASSPGLAGEADTQYF